The present TCR beta chain was sequenced within a study of long-term antiretroviral therapy in people with HIV. Survey-level immunoSEQ v3.0 assays were run. Clones were sequenced by immunoSEQ multiplex PCR, and TCRdb holds only the in-frame ones, with some missing. The repertoire holds about 24,000 clones, with 70% to 80% as singletons. In each sample, about 0.95-11 million cryopreserved PBMC were present before DNA extraction. The clonotype originates from a woman aged 40-49 years with HIV. The sequences come from unsorted PBMCs, collected 1.2 years after starting antiretroviral therapy.

CDR3 loop: CASSITAGDFYNEQFF. In DNA, the CDR3 is TGTGCCAGTAGTATCACAGCGGGAGATTTCTACAATGAGCAGTTCTTC. V and J are TRBV19 and TRBJ2-1; 8 bases line up with TRBD2. The CDR3 runs 16 residues. Germline CDR1 reads LNHDA; CDR2 reads SQIVND (reference sequence). The V and J ends lost 3 bases and 3 bases, in that order; junction bases with no gene match: 7.